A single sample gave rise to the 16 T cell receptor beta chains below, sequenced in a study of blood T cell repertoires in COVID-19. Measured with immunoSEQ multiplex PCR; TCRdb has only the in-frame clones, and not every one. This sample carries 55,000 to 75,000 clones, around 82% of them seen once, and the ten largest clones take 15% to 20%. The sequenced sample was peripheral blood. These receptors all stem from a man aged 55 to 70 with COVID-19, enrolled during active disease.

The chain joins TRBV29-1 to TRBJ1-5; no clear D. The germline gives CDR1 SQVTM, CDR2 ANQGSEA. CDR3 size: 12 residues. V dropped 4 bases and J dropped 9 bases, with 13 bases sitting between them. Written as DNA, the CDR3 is TGCAGCGTTGGGGAGGTGGATGGGCCCCAGCATTTT. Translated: CSVGEVDGPQHF.

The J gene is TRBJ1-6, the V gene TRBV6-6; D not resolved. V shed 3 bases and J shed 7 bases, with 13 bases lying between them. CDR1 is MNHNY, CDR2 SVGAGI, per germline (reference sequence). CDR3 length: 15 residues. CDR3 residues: CASSYVVDSNSPLHF. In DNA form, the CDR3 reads TGTGCCAGCAGTTATGTTGTGGACTCCAATTCACCCCTCCACTTT.

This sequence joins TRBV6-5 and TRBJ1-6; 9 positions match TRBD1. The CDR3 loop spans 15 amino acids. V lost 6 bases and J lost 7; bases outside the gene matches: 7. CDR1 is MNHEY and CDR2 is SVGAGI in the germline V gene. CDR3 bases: TGTGCCAGCAGACCTGGCGGACAGGGGAATTCACCCCTCCACTTT. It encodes CASRPGGQGNSPLHF.

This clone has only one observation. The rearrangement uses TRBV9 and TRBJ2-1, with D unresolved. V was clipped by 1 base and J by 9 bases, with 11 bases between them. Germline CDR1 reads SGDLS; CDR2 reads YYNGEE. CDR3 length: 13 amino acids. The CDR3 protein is CASSVRGVGEQFF. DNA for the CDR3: TGTGCCAGCAGCGTACGTGGAGTTGGTGAGCAGTTCTTC.

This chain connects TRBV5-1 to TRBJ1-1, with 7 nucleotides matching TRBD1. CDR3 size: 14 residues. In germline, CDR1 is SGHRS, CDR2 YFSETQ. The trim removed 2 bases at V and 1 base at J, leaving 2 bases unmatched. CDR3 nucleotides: TGCGCCAGCAGCTTAAGGACAGGGAACACTGAAGCTTTCTTT. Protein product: CASSLRTGNTEAFF. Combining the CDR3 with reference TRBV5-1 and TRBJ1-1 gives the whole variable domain KAGVTQTPRYLIKTRGQQVTLSCSPISGHRSVSWYQQTPGQGLQFLFEYFSETQRNKGNFPGRFSGRQFSNSRSEMNVSTLELGDSALYLCASSLRTGNTEAFFGQGTRLTVV.

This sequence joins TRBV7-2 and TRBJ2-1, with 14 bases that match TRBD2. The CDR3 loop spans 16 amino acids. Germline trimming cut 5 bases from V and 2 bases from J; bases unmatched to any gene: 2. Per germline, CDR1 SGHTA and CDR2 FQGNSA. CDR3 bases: TGTGCCAGCAGCGGGGGACTAGCGGGAGCCTACAATGAGCAGTTCTTC. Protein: CASSGGLAGAYNEQFF. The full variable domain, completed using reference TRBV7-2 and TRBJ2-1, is GAGVSQSPSNKVTEKGKDVELRCDPISGHTALYWYRQSLGQGLEFLIYFQGNSAPDKSGLPSDRFSAERTGGSVSTLTIQRTQQEDSAVYLCASSGGLAGAYNEQFFGPGTRLTVL.

The CDR3 sequence is CASSLAVQDEAFF. CDR3 nucleotide sequence: TGTGCCAGCAGCTTAGCGGTACAGGATGAAGCTTTCTTT. The V call is TRBV7-9, the J call TRBJ1-1, with D possibly TRBD1 on 5 matching bases. This CDR3 is built from 13 residues. CDR1 and CDR2 from the germline V gene are SEHNR and FQNEAQ (reference sequence). V dropped 0 bases and J dropped 7 bases, with 9 bases sitting between them. The entire variable domain, with the rest obtained from reference TRBV7-9 and TRBJ1-1, is as follows: DTGVSQNPRHKITKRGQNVTFRCDPISEHNRLYWYRQTLGQGPEFLTYFQNEAQLEKSRLLSDRFSAERPKGSFSTLEIQRTEQGDSAMYLCASSLAVQDEAFFGQGTRLTVV.

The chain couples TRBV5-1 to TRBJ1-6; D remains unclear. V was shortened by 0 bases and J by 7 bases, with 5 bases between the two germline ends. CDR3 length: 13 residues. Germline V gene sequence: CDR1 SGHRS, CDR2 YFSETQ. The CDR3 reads CASSLAENSPLHF. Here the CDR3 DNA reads TGCGCCAGCAGCTTGGCAGAAAATTCACCCCTCCACTTT.

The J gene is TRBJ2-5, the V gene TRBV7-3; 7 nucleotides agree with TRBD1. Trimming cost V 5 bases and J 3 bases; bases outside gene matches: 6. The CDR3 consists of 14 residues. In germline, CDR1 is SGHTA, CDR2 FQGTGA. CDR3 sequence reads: CASSLGQKEETQYF. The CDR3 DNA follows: TGTGCCAGCAGCCTGGGACAGAAAGAAGAGACCCAGTACTTC.

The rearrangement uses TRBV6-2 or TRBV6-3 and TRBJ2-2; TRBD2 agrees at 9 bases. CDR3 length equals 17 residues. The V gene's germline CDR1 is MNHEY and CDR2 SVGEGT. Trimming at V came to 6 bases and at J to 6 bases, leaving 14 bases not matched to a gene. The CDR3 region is CASSLLRVAGDSGELFF. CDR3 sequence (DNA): TGTGCCAGCAGCCTCTTACGGGTAGCGGGGGACTCCGGGGAGCTGTTTTTT.

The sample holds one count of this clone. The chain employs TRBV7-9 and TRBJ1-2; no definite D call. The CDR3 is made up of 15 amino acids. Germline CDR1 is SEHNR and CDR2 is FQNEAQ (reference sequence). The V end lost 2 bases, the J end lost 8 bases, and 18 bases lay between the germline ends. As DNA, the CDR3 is TGTGCCAGCAGCTTAAATCGCCTACCGATGTTGGGCTACACCTTC. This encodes CASSLNRLPMLGYTF.

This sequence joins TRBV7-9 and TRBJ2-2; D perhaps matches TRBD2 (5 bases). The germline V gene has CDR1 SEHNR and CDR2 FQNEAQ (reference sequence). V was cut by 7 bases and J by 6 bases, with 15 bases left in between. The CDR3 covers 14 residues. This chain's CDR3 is CASTRRAGSGELFF. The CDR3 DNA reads TGTGCCAGCACCCGACGGGCGGGTTCCGGGGAGCTGTTTTTT.

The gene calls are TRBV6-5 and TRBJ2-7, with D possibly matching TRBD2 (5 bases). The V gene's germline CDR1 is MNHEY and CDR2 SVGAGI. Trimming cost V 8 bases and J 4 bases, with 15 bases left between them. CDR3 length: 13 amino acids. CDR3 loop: CASLRSGSYEQYF. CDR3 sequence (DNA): TGTGCCAGCCTGAGATCGGGGTCTTACGAGCAGTACTTC.

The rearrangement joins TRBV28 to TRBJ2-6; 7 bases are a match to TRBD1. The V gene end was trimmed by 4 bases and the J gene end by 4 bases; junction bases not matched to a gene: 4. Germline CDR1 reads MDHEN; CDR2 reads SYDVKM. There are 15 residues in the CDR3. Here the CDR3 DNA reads TGTGCCAGCAGTTCAACAGGGGAAGGGGCCAACGTCCTGACTTTC. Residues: CASSSTGEGANVLTF.

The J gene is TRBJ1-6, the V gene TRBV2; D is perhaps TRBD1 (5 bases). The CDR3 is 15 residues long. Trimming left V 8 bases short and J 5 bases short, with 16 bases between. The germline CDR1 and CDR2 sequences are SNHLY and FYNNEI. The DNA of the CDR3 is TGTGCCAGCCTCTTTTCGAGACAGAATAATTCACCCCTCCACTTT. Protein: CASLFSRQNNSPLHF.

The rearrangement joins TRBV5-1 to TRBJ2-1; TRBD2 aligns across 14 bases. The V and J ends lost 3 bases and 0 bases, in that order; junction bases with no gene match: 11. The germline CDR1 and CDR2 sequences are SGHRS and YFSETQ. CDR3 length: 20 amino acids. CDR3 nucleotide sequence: TGCGCCAGCAGCTCTGGGACTAGCGGGAGACTGCTAAGCTCCTACAATGAGCAGTTCTTC. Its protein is CASSSGTSGRLLSSYNEQFF.